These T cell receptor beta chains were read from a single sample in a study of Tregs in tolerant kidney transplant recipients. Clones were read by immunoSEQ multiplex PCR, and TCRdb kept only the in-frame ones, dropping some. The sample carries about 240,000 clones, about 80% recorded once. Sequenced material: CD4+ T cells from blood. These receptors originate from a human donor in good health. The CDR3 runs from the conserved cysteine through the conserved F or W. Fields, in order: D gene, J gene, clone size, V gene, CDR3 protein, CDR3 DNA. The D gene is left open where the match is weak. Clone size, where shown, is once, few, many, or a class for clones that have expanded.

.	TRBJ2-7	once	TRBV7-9	CASSLTVGEQYF	TGTGCCAGCAGCTTAACAGTAGGCGAGCAGTACTTC
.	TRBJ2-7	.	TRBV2	CASRLQLGRESYEQYF	TGTGCCAGCAGGCTCCAACTAGGTAGAGAATCCTACGAGCAGTACTTC
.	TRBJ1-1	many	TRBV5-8	CASNRGGFSEAFF	TGTGCCAGCAACCGAGGGGGGTTTTCTGAAGCTTTCTTT
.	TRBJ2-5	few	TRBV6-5	CASSYGAGRGQETQYF	TGTGCCAGCAGTTACGGGGCGGGCCGGGGACAAGAGACCCAGTACTTC
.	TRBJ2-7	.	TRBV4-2	CASSQDWGYEQYF	TGTGCCAGCAGCCAAGACTGGGGCTACGAGCAGTACTTC
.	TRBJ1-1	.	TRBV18	CASSVQGSNTEAFF	TGTGCCAGCTCAGTACAGGGATCGAACACTGAAGCTTTCTTT
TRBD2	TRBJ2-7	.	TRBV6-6	CASSYSASGSAYEQYF	TGTGCCAGCAGTTACTCAGCTAGCGGGAGTGCCTACGAGCAGTACTTC
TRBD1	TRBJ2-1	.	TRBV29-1	CSVEWPGQGVNEQFF	TGCAGCGTTGAATGGCCCGGACAGGGCGTGAATGAGCAGTTCTTC
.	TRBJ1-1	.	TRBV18	CASSPPPGNTEAFF	TGTGCCAGCTCACCACCTCCAGGGAACACTGAAGCTTTCTTT
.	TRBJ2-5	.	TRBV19	CASPRRDRETQYF	TGTGCCAGCCCCCGCAGGGATCGGGAGACCCAGTACTTC
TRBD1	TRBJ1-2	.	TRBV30	CAWSAQGGAFYGYTF	TGTGCCTGGAGTGCACAGGGGGGGGCCTTCTATGGCTACACCTTC
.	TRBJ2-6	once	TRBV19	CASSIVSGANVLTF	TGTGCCAGTAGTATTGTTTCTGGGGCCAACGTCCTGACTTTC
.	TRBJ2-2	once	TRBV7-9	CASSLSPGELFF	TGTGCCAGCAGCCTGTCCCCCGGGGAGCTGTTTTTT
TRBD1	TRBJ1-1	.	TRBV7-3	CASSLIRTGNTEAFF	TGTGCCAGCAGCTTAATCCGGACAGGAAACACTGAAGCTTTCTTT
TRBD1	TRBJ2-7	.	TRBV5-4	CASSRDSGYEQYF	TGTGCCAGCAGCCGGGACAGTGGCTACGAGCAGTACTTC
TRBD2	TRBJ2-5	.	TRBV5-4	CATGAATSGGGAQYF	TGTGCCACCGGCGCGGCTACAAGCGGGGGTGGGGCCCAGTACTTC
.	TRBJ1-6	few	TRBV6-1	CASRERLSWTRNSPLHF	TGTGCCAGCAGAGAACGCCTATCCTGGACGCGGAATTCACCCCTCCACTTT
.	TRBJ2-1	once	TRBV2	CAHKGGQVNEQFF	TGTGCGCACAAGGGGGGCCAGGTGAATGAGCAGTTCTTC
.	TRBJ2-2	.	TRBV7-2	CASSLTGNTGELFF	TGTGCCAGCAGCTTAACCGGGAACACCGGGGAGCTGTTTTTT
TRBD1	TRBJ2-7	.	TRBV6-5	CASSLSWTGGSYEQYF	TGTGCCAGCAGTTTATCTTGGACAGGGGGATCCTACGAGCAGTACTTC
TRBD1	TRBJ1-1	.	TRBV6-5	CASSPTGGWTEAFF	TGTGCCAGCAGCCCGACAGGGGGTTGGACTGAAGCTTTCTTT
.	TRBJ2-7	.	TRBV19	CASSIFHAGSYEQYF	TGTGCCAGTAGTATATTCCACGCCGGTTCCTACGAGCAGTACTTC
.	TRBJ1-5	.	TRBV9	CASSVQGNQPQHF	TGTGCCAGCAGCGTACAGGGGAATCAGCCCCAGCATTTT
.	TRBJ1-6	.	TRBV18	CASSQGPSSPLHF	TGTGCCAGCTCACAAGGCCCAAGTTCACCCCTCCACTTT
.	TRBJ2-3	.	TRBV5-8	CASRDGGDTQYF	TGTGCCAGCAGAGATGGGGGAGATACGCAGTATTTT
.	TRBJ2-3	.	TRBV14	CASSQDTSLRTDTQYF	TGTGCCAGCAGCCAAGATACGAGTTTACGAACAGATACGCAGTATTTT
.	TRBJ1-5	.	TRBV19	CASSIRVEQPQHF	TGTGCCAGTAGTATAAGGGTGGAACAGCCCCAGCATTTT
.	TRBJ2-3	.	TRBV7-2	CASRQGGGPLSTDTQYF	TGTGCCAGCAGACAAGGGGGGGGGCCCTTGAGCACAGATACGCAGTATTTT
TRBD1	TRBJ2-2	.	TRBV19	CASSIRNRGRTGELFF	TGTGCCAGTAGTATCCGGAACAGGGGGCGCACCGGGGAGCTGTTTTTT
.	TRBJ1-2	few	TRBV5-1	CASSTGTGEFGYTF	TGCGCCAGCAGCACGGGGACCGGGGAGTTTGGCTACACCTTC
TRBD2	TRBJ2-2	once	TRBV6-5	CASRASGTNTGELFF	TGTGCCAGCAGGGCTAGCGGGACGAACACCGGGGAGCTGTTTTTT
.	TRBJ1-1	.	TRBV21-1	CASSKAASRTEAFF	TGTGCCAGCAGCAAAGCGGCGTCGCGGACTGAAGCTTTCTTT
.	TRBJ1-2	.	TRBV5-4	CASSLYDGRIYGYTF	TGTGCCAGCAGCTTGTACGACGGCCGGATCTATGGCTACACCTTC
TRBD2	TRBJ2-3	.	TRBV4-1	CASSQLAGGPSEYF	TGCGCCAGCAGCCAACTAGCGGGAGGCCCCAGTGAGTATTTT
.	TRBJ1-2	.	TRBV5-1	CASRDRNYGYTF	TGCGCCAGCAGGGACAGAAACTATGGCTACACCTTC
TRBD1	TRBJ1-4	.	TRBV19	CASTAGTGVEKLFF	TGTGCCAGTACCGCCGGGACAGGGGTTGAAAAACTGTTTTTT
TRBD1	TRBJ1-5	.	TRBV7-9	CASSLDPQGTGQPQHF	TGTGCCAGCAGCTTAGACCCGCAGGGGACAGGGCAGCCCCAGCATTTT
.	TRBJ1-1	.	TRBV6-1	CASRTRDPRPEAFF	TGTGCCAGCAGAACAAGGGACCCCCGGCCCGAAGCTTTCTTT
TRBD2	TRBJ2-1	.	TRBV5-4	CASSESLAALSYNEQFF	TGTGCCAGCAGCGAGTCCCTAGCGGCCCTCTCCTACAATGAGCAGTTCTTC
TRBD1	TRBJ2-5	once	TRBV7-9	CASSLLDRAETQYF	TGTGCCAGCAGCTTATTGGACAGGGCTGAGACCCAGTACTTC
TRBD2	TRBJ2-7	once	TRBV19	CASSSGGADYEQYF	TGTGCCAGTAGTAGCGGGGGGGCAGACTACGAGCAGTACTTC